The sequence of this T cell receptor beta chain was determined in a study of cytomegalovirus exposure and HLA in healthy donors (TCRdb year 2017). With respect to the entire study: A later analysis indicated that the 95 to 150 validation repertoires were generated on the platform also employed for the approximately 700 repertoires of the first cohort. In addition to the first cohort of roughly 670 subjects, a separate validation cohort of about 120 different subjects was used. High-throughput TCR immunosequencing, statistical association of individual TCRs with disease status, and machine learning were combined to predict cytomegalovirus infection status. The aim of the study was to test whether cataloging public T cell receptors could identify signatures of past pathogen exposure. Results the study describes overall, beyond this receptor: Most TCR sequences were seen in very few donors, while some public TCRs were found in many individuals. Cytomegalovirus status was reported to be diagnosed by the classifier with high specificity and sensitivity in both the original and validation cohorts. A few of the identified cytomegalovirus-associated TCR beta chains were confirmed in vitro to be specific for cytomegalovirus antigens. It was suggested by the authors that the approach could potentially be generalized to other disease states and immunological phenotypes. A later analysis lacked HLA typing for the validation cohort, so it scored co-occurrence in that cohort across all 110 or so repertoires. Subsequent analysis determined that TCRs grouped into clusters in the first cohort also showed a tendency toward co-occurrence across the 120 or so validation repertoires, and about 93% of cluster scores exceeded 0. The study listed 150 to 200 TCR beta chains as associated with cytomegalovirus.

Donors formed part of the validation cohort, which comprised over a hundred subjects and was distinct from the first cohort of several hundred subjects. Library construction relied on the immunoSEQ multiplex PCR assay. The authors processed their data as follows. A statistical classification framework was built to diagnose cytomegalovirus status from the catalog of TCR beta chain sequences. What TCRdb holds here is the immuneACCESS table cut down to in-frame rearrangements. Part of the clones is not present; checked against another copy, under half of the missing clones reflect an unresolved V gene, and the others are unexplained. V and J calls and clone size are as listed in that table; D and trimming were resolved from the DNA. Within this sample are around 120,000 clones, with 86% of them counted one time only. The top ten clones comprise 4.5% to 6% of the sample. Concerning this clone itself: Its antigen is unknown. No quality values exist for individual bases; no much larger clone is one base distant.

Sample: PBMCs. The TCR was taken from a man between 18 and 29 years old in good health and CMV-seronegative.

The DNA sequence is as follows: TGTGCCAGCAGCCGAACACCTGACAGGGGACTATCACCCCTCCACTTT. Its translation is CASSRTPDRGLSPLHF. In this chain, TRBV27 is recombined with TRBJ1-6; 8 bases in the middle match TRBD1. The junction shows trimming of 6 bases on V and 10 bases on J, and the gene matches do not reach 14 bases of it. CDR1 and CDR2 are read off the germline V gene (reference sequence) as MNHEY and SMNVEV. The CDR3 has 16 amino acids, counting the end cysteine and phenylalanine. The only DNA kept is the CDR3, 48 bases in frame from the first base.